The rows below give T cell receptor beta chains drawn from one sample of a study of blood T cell repertoires in COVID-19. Measured with immunoSEQ multiplex PCR; TCRdb has only the in-frame clones, and not every one. The table lists around 390,000 clones, about 83% of them singletons. The sample comprised PBMCs or T cells enriched from blood (not recorded which). These receptors came from a woman in her 50s who had recovered from COVID-19. CDR3s include the opening cysteine and the closing phenylalanine or tryptophan. The D gene is left open where the match is weak. Expanded clones are given a class, and other clones once, few, many or no size at all.

CDR3 DNA: TGTGCCAGTAACCGAGCGGAGAACACCGGGGAGCTGTTTTTT
CDR3 protein: CASNRAENTGELFF
J gene: TRBJ2-2
V gene: TRBV19
D gene: .
clone size: .
CDR3 length: 14

CDR3 DNA: TGTGCCAGCAGTGTCCAGGGGTTAGAGAACTATGGCTACACCTTC
CDR3 protein: CASSVQGLENYGYTF
J gene: TRBJ1-2
V gene: TRBV2
D gene: .
clone size: .
CDR3 length: 15

CDR3 DNA: TGTGCCAGCAGCTTCTTGGGCAGGCAGAACACCGGGGAGCTGTTTTTT
CDR3 protein: CASSFLGRQNTGELFF
J gene: TRBJ2-2
V gene: TRBV13
D gene: .
clone size: once
CDR3 length: 16

CDR3 DNA: TGTGCCAGTAGTACAACAGGGGTTGGAAACACCATATATTTT
CDR3 protein: CASSTTGVGNTIYF
J gene: TRBJ1-3
V gene: TRBV19
D gene: TRBD1
clone size: .
CDR3 length: 14

CDR3 DNA: TGTGCCAGCTCACCAGTAGCCGGCAACTCTGGAAACACCATATATTTT
CDR3 protein: CASSPVAGNSGNTIYF
J gene: TRBJ1-3
V gene: TRBV18
D gene: .
clone size: few
CDR3 length: 16

CDR3 DNA: TGTGCCAGCAGTGATGTACAGGAGAAGAACACCGGGGAGCTGTTTTTT
CDR3 protein: CASSDVQEKNTGELFF
J gene: TRBJ2-2
V gene: TRBV2
D gene: .
clone size: .
CDR3 length: 16

CDR3 DNA: TGTGCCAGCAGCTTATCCTCGCAGTACGCCTTGCCCCTCCACTTT
CDR3 protein: CASSLSSQYALPLHF
J gene: TRBJ1-6
V gene: TRBV11-2
D gene: .
clone size: few
CDR3 length: 15

CDR3 DNA: TGTGCCAGCAGTTGGGACAGGGATGAAAAACTGTTTTTT
CDR3 protein: CASSWDRDEKLFF
J gene: TRBJ1-4
V gene: TRBV27
D gene: TRBD1
clone size: .
CDR3 length: 13

CDR3 DNA: TGTGCCTGGAGTGTACGTAGGGGCGCAGATACGCAGTATTTT
CDR3 protein: CAWSVRRGADTQYF
J gene: TRBJ2-3
V gene: TRBV30
D gene: .
clone size: .
CDR3 length: 14

CDR3 DNA: TGTGCCAGCAGCTTGGGGGCAGCTTTAGGCACTGAAGCTTTCTTT
CDR3 protein: CASSLGAALGTEAFF
J gene: TRBJ1-1
V gene: TRBV5-5
D gene: .
clone size: .
CDR3 length: 15

CDR3 DNA: TGTGCCAGCAGACGACAGGGGTTGAAGAACACCTTC
CDR3 protein: CASRRQGLKNTF
J gene: TRBJ1-2
V gene: TRBV6-5
D gene: TRBD1
clone size: .
CDR3 length: 12

CDR3 DNA: TGTGCCAGCATTAAGGGGGTGAACACCAACACTGAAGCTTTCTTT
CDR3 protein: CASIKGVNTNTEAFF
J gene: TRBJ1-1
V gene: TRBV27
D gene: .
clone size: .
CDR3 length: 15

CDR3 DNA: TGTGCCAGCAGCCGACTAGCGGGGGGCACAGATACGCAGTATTTT
CDR3 protein: CASSRLAGGTDTQYF
J gene: TRBJ2-3
V gene: TRBV6-5
D gene: TRBD2
clone size: once
CDR3 length: 15

CDR3 DNA: TGTGCCAGCAGCATCTCGGGACAGCCGAAGTATGGCTACACCTTC
CDR3 protein: CASSISGQPKYGYTF
J gene: TRBJ1-2
V gene: TRBV9
D gene: TRBD1
clone size: many
CDR3 length: 15

CDR3 DNA: TGTGCCAGCAGCAGGGGTTCGGGCACTGAAGCTTTCTTT
CDR3 protein: CASSRGSGTEAFF
J gene: TRBJ1-1
V gene: TRBV3-1/TRBV3-2
D gene: .
clone size: .
CDR3 length: 13

CDR3 DNA: TGTGCCAGCAGTTACGGGGGCAGGGCGGCCGGCTACACCTTC
CDR3 protein: CASSYGGRAAGYTF
J gene: TRBJ1-2
V gene: TRBV6-6
D gene: .
clone size: .
CDR3 length: 14

CDR3 DNA: TGCGCCAGCAGCCAAGATTCAGTCGGTGGGGGTAGACAGGGAGCAGAGACCCAGTACTTC
CDR3 protein: CASSQDSVGGGRQGAETQYF
J gene: TRBJ2-5
V gene: TRBV4-3
D gene: TRBD1
clone size: .
CDR3 length: 20